This TCR beta chain appears in the sequencing data of a study of T cell responses to AZD1222 COVID-19 vaccine. Per germline, CDR1 LNHNV and CDR2 YYDKDF (reference sequence). The CDR3 covers 15 residues. Trimming stripped 0 bases from V and 5 bases from J, with 13 bases between. TCRdb's copy holds only in-frame clones and misses some; the assay was immunoSEQ multiplex PCR. The table records fewer than 130,000 clones, roughly 90% of them present only once. The chain recombines TRBV15 with TRBJ2-5; D is possibly TRBD1 (7 bases). The specimen was peripheral blood, collected on day 0 of AZD1222 vaccination. This clonotype was sampled from an adult in good health. CDR3 in amino acids: CATSRDRSGGETQYF. CDR3 sequence (DNA): TGTGCCACCAGCAGAGATAGGTCAGGGGGGGAGACCCAGTACTTC.